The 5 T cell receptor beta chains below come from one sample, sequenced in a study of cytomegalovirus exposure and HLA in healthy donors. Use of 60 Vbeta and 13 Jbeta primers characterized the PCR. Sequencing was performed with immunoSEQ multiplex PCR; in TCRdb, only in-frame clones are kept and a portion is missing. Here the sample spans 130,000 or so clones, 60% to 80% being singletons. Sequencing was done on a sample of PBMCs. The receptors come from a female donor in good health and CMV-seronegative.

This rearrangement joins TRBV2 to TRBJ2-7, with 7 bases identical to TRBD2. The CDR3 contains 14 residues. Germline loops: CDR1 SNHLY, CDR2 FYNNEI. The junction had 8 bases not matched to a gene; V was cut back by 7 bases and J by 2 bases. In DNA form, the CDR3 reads TGTGCCAGCATGTCGGCGGGGGAAGCCTACGAGCAGTACTTC. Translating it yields CASMSAGEAYEQYF.

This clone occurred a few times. DNA of the CDR3: TGTGCCAGCAGCTTACAGTTTAATGAAAAACTGTTTTTT. Protein product: CASSLQFNEKLFF. The chain links TRBV7-2 to TRBJ1-4; D is unresolved. The CDR3 runs 13 residues. CDR1 and CDR2 from the germline V gene are SGHTA and FQGNSA. Trimming took off 2 bases at V and 4 bases at J, with 5 bases between the two ends. Full variable domain (rest looked up from reference TRBV7-2 and TRBJ1-4): GAGVSQSPSNKVTEKGKDVELRCDPISGHTALYWYRQSLGQGLEFLIYFQGNSAPDKSGLPSDRFSAERTGGSVSTLTIQRTQQEDSAVYLCASSLQFNEKLFFGSGTQLSVL.

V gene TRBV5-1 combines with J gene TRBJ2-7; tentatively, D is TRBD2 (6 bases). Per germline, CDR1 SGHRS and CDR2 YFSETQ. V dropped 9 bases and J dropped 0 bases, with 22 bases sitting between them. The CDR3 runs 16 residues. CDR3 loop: CATRRVSGDHSYEQYF. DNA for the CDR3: TGCGCCACCCGACGCGTGTCGGGAGACCACTCCTACGAGCAGTACTTC.

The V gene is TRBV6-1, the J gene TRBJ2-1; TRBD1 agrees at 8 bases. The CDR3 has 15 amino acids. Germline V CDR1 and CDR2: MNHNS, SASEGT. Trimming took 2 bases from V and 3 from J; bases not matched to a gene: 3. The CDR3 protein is CASSEPGGFYNEQFF. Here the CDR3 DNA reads TGTGCCAGCAGTGAACCAGGGGGCTTCTACAATGAGCAGTTCTTC.

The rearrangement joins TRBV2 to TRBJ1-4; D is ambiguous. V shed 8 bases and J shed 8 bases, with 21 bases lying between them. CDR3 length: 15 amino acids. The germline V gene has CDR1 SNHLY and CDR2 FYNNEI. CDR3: CASERGQVTREKLFF. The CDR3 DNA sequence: TGTGCCAGCGAACGAGGGCAGGTAACGAGGGAAAAACTGTTTTTT.